The clone carrying this T cell receptor (beta chain) appeared a single time. Germline V gene sequence: CDR1 LNHDA, CDR2 SQIVND (reference sequence). This CDR3 comprises 15 residues. Trimming cost V 10 bases and J 1 base, with 14 bases left between them. This entry comes from a study of T cell changes during pregnancy in multiple sclerosis. Repertoires were generated with immunoSEQ multiplex PCR, while TCRdb's copy carries only in-frame clones and drops some. The sample carries about 57,000 clones, roughly nine tenths recorded once. The source was CD4+ T cells from peripheral blood mononuclear cells, collected in the second trimester of pregnancy. V usage is TRBV19 and J usage is TRBJ2-6; D is unclear. The TCR comes from a female donor with multiple sclerosis, enrolled in a pregnancy study. CDR3 bases: TGTGCCACGAGAGCTCGAGGTTCTGGGGCCAACGTCCTGACTTTC. Translated: CATRARGSGANVLTF.